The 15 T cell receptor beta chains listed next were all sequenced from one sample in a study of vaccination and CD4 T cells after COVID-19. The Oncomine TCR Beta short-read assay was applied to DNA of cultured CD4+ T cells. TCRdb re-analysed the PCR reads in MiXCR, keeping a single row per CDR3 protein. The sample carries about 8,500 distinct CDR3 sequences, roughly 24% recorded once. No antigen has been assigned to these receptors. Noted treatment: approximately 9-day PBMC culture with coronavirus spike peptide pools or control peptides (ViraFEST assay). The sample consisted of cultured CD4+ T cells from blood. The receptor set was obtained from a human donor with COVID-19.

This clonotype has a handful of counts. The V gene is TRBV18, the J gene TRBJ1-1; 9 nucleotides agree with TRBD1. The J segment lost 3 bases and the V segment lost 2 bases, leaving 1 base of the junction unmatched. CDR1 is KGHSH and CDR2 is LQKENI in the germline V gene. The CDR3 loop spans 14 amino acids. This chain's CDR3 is CASSPRQGDTEAFF. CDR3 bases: TGTGCCAGCTCACCAAGACAGGGGGACACTGAAGCTTTCTTT.

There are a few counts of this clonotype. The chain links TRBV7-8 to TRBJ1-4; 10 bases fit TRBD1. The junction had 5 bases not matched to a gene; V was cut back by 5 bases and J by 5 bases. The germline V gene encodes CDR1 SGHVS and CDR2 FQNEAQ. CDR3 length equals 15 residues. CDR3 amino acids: CASSLGQGGNEKLFF. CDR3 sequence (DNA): TGTGCCAGCAGCCTAGGACAGGGGGGAAATGAAAAACTGTTTTTT.

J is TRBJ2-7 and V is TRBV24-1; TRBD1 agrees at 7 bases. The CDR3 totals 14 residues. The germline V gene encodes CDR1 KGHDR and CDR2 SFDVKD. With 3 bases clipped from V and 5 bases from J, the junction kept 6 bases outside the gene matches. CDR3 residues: CATSDAARGNEQYF. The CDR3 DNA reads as TGTGCCACCAGTGATGCAGCCAGGGGGAACGAGCAGTACTTC.

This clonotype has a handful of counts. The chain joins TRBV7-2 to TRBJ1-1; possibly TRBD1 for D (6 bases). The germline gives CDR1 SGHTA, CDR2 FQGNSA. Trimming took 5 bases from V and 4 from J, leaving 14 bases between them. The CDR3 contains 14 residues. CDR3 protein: CASSRYGQFTEAFF. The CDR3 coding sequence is TGTGCCAGCAGCCGCTACGGACAGTTCACTGAAGCTTTCTTT.

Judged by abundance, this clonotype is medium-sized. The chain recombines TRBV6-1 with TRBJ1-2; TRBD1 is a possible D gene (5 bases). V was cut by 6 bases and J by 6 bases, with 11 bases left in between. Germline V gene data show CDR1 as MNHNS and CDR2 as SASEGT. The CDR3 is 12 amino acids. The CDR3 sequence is CASRSGDDGYTF. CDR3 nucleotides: TGTGCCAGCAGGTCCGGGGACGATGGCTACACCTTC.

The CDR3 nucleotides read TGTGCCAGCAGCCGTCAGGGGGCAAGCAATCAGCCCCAGCATTTT. Protein sequence: CASSRQGASNQPQHF. The chain carries TRBV5-6 and TRBJ1-5, with TRBD1 matching 8 bases. The CDR3 is made up of 15 amino acids. Germline trimming cut 4 bases from V and 1 base from J; bases unmatched to any gene: 4. Germline-derived CDR1 and CDR2 are SGHDT and YYEEEE.

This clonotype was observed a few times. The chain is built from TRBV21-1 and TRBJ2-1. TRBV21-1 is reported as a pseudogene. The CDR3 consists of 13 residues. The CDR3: CASSKTKRVRQFF. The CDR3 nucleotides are TGTGCCAGCAGCAAGACGAAAAGGGTCCGGCAGTTCTTC.

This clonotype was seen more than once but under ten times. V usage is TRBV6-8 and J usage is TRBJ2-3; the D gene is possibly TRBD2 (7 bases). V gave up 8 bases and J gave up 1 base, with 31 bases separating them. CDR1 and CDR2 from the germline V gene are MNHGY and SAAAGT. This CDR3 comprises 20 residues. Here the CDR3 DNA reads TGTGCCAGCTCCGAGGGGGGGCCTCGTCTCGTCGGTGGGGGCACAGATACGCAGTATTTT. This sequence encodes CASSEGGPRLVGGGTDTQYF.

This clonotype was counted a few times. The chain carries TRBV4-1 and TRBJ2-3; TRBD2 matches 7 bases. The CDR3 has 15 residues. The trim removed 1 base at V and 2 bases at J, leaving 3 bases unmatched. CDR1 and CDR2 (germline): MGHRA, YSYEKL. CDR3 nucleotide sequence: TGCGCCAGCAGCCAAGCGGGGGGAACCACAGATACGCAGTATTTT. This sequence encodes CASSQAGGTTDTQYF.

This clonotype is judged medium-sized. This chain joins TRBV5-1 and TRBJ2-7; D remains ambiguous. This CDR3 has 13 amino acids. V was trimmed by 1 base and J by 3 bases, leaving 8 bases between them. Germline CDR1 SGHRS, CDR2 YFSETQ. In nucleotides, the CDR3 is TGCGCCAGCAGCTTGCTTGGGGACTACGAGCAGTACTTC. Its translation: CASSLLGDYEQYF.

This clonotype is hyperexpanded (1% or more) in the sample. As DNA, the CDR3 is TGTGCCAGCAGCCCCCGGATGAGACAGGGCTATGGCTACACCTTC. Translation: CASSPRMRQGYGYTF. The chain combines TRBV11-2 with TRBJ1-2; 7 nucleotides line up with TRBD1. J was trimmed by 4 bases and V by 5 bases; bases with no gene match: 10. From germline, CDR1 is SGHAT and CDR2 FQNNGV. This CDR3 has 15 residues.

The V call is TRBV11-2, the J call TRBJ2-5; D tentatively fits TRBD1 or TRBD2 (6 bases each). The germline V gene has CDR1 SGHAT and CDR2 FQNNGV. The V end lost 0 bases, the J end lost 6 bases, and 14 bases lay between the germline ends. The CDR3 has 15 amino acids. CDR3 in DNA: TGTGCCAGCAGCTTAGAGGGGGGCGTCTCAAAGACCCAGTACTTC. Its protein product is CASSLEGGVSKTQYF.

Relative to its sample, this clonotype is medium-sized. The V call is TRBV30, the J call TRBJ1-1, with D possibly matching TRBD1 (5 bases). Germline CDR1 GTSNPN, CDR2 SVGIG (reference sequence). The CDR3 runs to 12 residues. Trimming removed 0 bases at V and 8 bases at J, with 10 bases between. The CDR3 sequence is CAWSVSKGEAFF. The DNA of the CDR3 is TGTGCCTGGAGTGTAAGTAAGGGGGAAGCTTTCTTT.

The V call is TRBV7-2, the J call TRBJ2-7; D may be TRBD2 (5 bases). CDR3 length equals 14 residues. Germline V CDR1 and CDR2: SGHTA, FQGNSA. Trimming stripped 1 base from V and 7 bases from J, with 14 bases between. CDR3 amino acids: CASSLVVGRGEQYF. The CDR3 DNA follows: TGTGCCAGCAGCTTAGTTGTGGGTAGAGGGGAGCAGTACTTC. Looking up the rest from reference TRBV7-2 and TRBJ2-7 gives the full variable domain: GAGVSQSPSNKVTEKGKDVELRCDPISGHTALYWYRQSLGQGLEFLIYFQGNSAPDKSGLPSDRFSAERTGGSVSTLTIQRTQQEDSAVYLCASSLVVGRGEQYFGPGTRLTVT.

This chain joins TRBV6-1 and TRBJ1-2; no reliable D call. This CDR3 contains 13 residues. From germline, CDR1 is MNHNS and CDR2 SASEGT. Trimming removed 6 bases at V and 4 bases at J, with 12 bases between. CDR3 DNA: TGTGCCAGCAGCCCCGTGGGGTTCTATGGCTACACCTTC. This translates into CASSPVGFYGYTF.